The 2 T cell receptor beta chains given below trace back to one sample, sequenced in a study of sequential checkpoint blockade in melanoma. Treatment: randomized to nivolumab then ipilimumab (arm A) or the reverse (arm B). This table comes from immunoSEQ multiplex PCR, and its TCRdb copy is limited to in-frame clones, with some not included. The data hold over 9,500 clones, with less than 75% observed a single time. This sample comprised CD8+ T cells sorted from blood (inferred from file names), obtained from a patient given nivolumab and ipilimumab in sequence. The receptors were gathered from a human donor with melanoma.

The V call is TRBV9, the J call TRBJ1-1; unclear D gene. V was cut by 0 bases and J by 1 base, with 4 bases left in between. Germline V lookup: CDR1 SGDLS, CDR2 YYNGEE. The CDR3 contains 13 residues. The CDR3 DNA is TGTGCCAGCAGCGTAGCTCGGAACACTGAAGCTTTCTTT. Protein sequence: CASSVARNTEAFF.

This clone appeared a single time. The chain links TRBV6-5 to TRBJ2-7; unclear D gene. Germline loops: CDR1 MNHEY, CDR2 SVGAGI. This CDR3 has 13 amino acids. V was clipped by 7 bases and J by 9 bases, with 19 bases between them. The DNA for the CDR3 is TGTGCCAGCACCCCAGGTTCCCTACGAGTGCAGTACTTC. This sequence encodes CASTPGSLRVQYF.